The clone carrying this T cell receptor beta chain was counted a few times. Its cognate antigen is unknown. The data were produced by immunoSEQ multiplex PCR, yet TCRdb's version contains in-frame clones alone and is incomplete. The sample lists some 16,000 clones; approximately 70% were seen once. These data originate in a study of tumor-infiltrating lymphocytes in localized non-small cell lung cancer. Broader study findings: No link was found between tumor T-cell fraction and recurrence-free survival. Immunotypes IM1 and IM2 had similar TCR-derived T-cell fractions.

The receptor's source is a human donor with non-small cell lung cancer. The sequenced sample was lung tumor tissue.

CDR3 nucleotides: TGTGCCACCAGCAGAGGTCGGGACTCAAGGGGCAATGAGCAGTTCTTC. This gives the protein CATSRGRDSRGNEQFF. This chain connects TRBV15 to TRBJ2-1; TRBD2 is a possible D gene (6 bases). The CDR3 sequence is 16 residues long. The germline V gene encodes CDR1 LNHNV and CDR2 YYDKDF (reference sequence). V dropped 1 base and J dropped 6 bases, with 16 bases sitting between them.